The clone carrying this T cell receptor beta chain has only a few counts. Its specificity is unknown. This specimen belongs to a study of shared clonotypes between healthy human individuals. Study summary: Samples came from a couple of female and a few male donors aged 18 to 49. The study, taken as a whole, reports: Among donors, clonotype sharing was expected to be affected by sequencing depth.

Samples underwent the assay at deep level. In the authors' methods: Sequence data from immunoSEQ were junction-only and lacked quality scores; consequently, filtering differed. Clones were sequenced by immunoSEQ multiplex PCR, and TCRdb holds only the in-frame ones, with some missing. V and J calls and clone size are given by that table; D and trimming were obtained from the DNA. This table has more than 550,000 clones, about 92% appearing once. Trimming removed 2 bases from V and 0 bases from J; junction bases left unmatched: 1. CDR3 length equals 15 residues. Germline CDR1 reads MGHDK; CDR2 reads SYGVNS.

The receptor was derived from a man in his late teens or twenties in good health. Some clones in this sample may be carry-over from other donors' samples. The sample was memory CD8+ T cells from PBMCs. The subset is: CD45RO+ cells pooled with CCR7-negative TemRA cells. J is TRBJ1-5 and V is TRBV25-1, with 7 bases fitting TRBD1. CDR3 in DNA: TGTGCCAGCAGTGAAACAGGGGTTAGCAATCAGCCCCAGCATTTT. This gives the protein CASSETGVSNQPQHF.